This T cell receptor beta chain originates from a study of CD8 T cells in Susac syndrome. Study information: Sequencing included Susac syndrome patients, six of them with active disease and about eight in remission.

With random hexamers, 0.5 to 1 ug RNA was reverse transcribed. TCRdb reanalysed the immunoSEQ multiplex PCR reads using MiXCR and keeps one entry per CDR3 protein. The data hold about 140,000 distinct CDR3 sequences, with just under 95% observed a single time. Details on this clonotype: The antigen remains undetermined.

The V gene's germline CDR1 is MDHEN and CDR2 SYDVKM. The CDR3 loop spans 12 amino acids. V gave up 8 bases and J gave up 6 bases; unmatched junction bases: 7. Study-wide findings and caveats: The study conceded that its TCR sequencing and HLA analysis involved relatively few individuals.

The specimen was CD4+ T cells from PBMCs. The gene calls are TRBV28 and TRBJ2-7; 7 bases are shared with TRBD1. The receptor was derived from a human donor with Susac syndrome. The CDR3 loop is CASLSRGREQYF. CDR3 nucleotides: TGTGCCAGCCTTTCGAGGGGGCGCGAGCAGTACTTC.